What follows describes a single TCR beta chain. The CDR3 has 15 residues. Trimming cost V 6 bases and J 6 bases; bases outside gene matches: 9. Germline V gene lookup returns CDR1 WSHSY and CDR2 SAAADI. TCRdb's table, derived via immunoSEQ multiplex PCR, lists solely in-frame clones and lacks some. The table shows about 210,000 clones, with about 88% occurring only once. The source of the sample is a study of blood T cell repertoires in COVID-19. In the study overall: Samples taken during acute and convalescent COVID-19 were collected in the United States, Italy and Spain. Nucleic acid was either cDNA or gDNA, and it came from T cells, B-cell-depleted T cells, or PBMCs.

The origin of this receptor is a man between 65 and 80 years old with acute or convalescent COVID-19. The material sequenced was peripheral blood. This chain connects TRBV10-2 to TRBJ2-1; TRBD1 matches at 9 bases. CDR3 coding DNA: TGCGCCAGCAGCTCATCCGGGACAGGGTTCAATGAGCAGTTCTTC. This encodes CASSSSGTGFNEQFF.